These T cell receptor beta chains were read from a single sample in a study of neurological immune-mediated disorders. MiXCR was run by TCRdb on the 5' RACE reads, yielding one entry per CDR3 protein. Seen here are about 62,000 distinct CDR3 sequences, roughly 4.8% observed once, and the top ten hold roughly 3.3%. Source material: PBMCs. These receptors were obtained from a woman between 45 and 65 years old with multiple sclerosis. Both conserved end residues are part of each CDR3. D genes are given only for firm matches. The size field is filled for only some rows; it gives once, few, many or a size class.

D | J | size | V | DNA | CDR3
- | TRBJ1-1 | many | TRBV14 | TGTGCCAGCAGTGCTCATGGGAACACTGAAGCTTTCTTT | CASSAHGNTEAFF
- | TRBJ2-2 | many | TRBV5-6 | TGTGCCAGCAGCTGGACAGGGAGGGGGGGAGTGACCGGGGAGCTGTTTTTT | CASSWTGRGGVTGELFF
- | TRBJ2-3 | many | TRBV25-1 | TGTGCCAGCAGTGAATTTCAGGGTCACACAGATACGCAGTATTTT | CASSEFQGHTDTQYF
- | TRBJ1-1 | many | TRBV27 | TGTGCCAGCAGTTTATCCCTGGGGGCGTATGAAGCTTTCTTT | CASSLSLGAYEAFF
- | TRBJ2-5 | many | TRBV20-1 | TGCAGTGCTTTTCAGGCAGCGAGCGAGACCCAGTACTTC | CSAFQAASETQYF
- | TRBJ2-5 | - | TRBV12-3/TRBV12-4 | TGTGCCAGCAGGGGACCTCTAGGCGTGGAGACCCAGTACTTC | CASRGPLGVETQYF
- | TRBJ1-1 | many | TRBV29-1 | TGCAGCGTCGGGACATCAATGAACACTGAAGCTTTCTTT | CSVGTSMNTEAFF
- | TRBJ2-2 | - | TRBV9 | TGTGCCAGCAGCGCAACGGACAGTACTACCGGGGAGCTGTTTTTT | CASSATDSTTGELFF
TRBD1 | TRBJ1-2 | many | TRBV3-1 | TGTGCCAGCAGCAAAGGGACGGGACAGGCCTATGGCTACACCTTC | CASSKGTGQAYGYTF
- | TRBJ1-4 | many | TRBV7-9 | TGTGCCAGCAGCTTGTGGGCCGTGGAAAAACTGTTTTTT | CASSLWAVEKLFF
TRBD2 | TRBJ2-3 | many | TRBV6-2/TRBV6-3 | TGTGCCAGCAGTTCTCCGGGACTAGCGGGGCCAACAGATACGCAGTATTTT | CASSSPGLAGPTDTQYF
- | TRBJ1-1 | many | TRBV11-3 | TGTGCCAGCAGCGTGGGACATTCGAACACTGAAGCTTTCTTT | CASSVGHSNTEAFF
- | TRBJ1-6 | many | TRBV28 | TGTGCCAGCAGTAGACAGTTAGGGCCATCACCCCTCCACTTT | CASSRQLGPSPLHF
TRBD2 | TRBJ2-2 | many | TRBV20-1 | TGCAGTGCTACCCTAGCGGGGGGCACCGGGGAGCTGTTTTTT | CSATLAGGTGELFF
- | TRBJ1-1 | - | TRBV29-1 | TGCAGCGTAGGGACGGGGGAGACTGAAGCTTTCTTT | CSVGTGETEAFF
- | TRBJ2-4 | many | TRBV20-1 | TGCAGTGCTAGAAAAGAAAACATTCAGTACTTC | CSARKENIQYF
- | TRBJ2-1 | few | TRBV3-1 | TGTGCCAGCAGCCAAGGTTTGGCCTACAATGAGCAGTTCTTC | CASSQGLAYNEQFF
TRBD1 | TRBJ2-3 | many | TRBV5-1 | TGCGCCAGCAACGCCGGGACAGGGACAGATACGCAGTATTTT | CASNAGTGTDTQYF
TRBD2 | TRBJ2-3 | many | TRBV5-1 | TGCGCCAGCATCGAGACCCCGGGACTAGCGGGGCATACGCAGTATTTT | CASIETPGLAGHTQYF
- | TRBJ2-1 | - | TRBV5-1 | TGCGCCAGCAGCTTGACCACCCGAGCGGGTGAGCAGTTCTTC | CASSLTTRAGEQFF
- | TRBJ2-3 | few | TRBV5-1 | TGCGCCAGCAGCTTGTACGTAGCGCTCGGAGATACGCAGTATTTT | CASSLYVALGDTQYF
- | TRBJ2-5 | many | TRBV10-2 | TGCGCCAGCAAAGCGTACCAAGAGACCCAGTACTTC | CASKAYQETQYF
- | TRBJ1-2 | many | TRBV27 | TGTGCCAGCAGTTTAACGGCGGGGGGCAAGGGCTACACCTTC | CASSLTAGGKGYTF
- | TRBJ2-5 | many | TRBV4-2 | TGTGCCAGCAGCCAAGAAAGCCGGGCCGGGGAGACCCAGTACTTC | CASSQESRAGETQYF
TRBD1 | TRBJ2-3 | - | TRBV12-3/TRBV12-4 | TGTGCCAGCAGTTTGAGGGGGCTGACAGATACGCAGTATTTT | CASSLRGLTDTQYF
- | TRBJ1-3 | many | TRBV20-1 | TGCAGTGCTAGATCAGGGAGCGGAAACACCATATATTTT | CSARSGSGNTIYF
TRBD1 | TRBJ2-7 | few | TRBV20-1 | TGCAGTGCTGACCGGGACAGTACCTACGAGCAGTACTTC | CSADRDSTYEQYF
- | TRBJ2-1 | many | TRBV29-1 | TGCAGCGTGGGTCTAGATTTGAGGAGAGGTGAGCAGTTCTTC | CSVGLDLRRGEQFF
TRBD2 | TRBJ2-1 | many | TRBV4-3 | TGCGCCAGCAGCCAAGCCCCTCGTCTAGCGGGGGACTTCAATGAGCAGTTCTTC | CASSQAPRLAGDFNEQFF
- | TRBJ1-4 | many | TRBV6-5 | TGTGCCAGCAGTTACCAGCAGGGTAATGAAAAACTGTTTTTT | CASSYQQGNEKLFF
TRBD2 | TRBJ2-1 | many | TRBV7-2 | TGTGCCAGCAGCCGTCCGGGACTAGCGAGTAATGAGCAGTTCTTC | CASSRPGLASNEQFF
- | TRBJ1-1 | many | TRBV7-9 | TGTGCCAGCAGCGTACCAGGGGACACTGAAGCTTTCTTT | CASSVPGDTEAFF
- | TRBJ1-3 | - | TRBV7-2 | TGTGCCAGCACTCCTACCGCGGGAAAAACCATATATTTT | CASTPTAGKTIYF
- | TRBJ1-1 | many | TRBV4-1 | TGCGCCAGCAGCCAAGATAGGGGGACTGAAGCTTTCTTT | CASSQDRGTEAFF
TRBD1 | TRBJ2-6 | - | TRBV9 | TGTGCCAGCAGCGTAGAGCAGGGGGCGCGTGGGGCCAAAGTCCTGACTTTC | CASSVEQGARGAKVLTF
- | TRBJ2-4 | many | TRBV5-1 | TGCGCCAGCAGCTATTTGGGTGAAAACATTCAGTACTTC | CASSYLGENIQYF
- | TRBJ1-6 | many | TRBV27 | TGTGCCAGCAGTTTATATAATTCACCCCTCCACTTT | CASSLYNSPLHF
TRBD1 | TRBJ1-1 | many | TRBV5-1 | TGCGCCAGCCGTCCTGACAACAGGGGAAACACTGAAGCTTTCTTT | CASRPDNRGNTEAFF
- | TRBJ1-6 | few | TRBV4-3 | TGCGCCAGCAGCCAAGATGGGACGGACTACTCACCCCTCAACTTT | CASSQDGTDYSPLNF
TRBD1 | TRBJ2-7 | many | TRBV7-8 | TGTGCCAGCAGCCTGGGGACAGCTTCCTACGAGCAGTACTTC | CASSLGTASYEQYF
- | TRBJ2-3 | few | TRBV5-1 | TGCGCCAGCAGCATAAAGGGTCCTTGGGATACGCAGTATTTT | CASSIKGPWDTQYF
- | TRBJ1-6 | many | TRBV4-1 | TGCGCCAGCAGCCAAGACCCACAGACGAGGGGGAATTCACCCCTCCACTTT | CASSQDPQTRGNSPLHF
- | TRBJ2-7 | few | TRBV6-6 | TGTGCCAGCAGTTACTGGGCAGTCCAAAGCTCCTACGAGCAGTACTTC | CASSYWAVQSSYEQYF
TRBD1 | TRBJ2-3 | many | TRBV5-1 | TGCGCCAGCAGCATAGGACAGGGGCGCACAGATACGCAGTATTTT | CASSIGQGRTDTQYF
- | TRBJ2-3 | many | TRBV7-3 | TGTGCCAGCAGCCTTACGACGGGTACAGATACGCAGTATTTT | CASSLTTGTDTQYF
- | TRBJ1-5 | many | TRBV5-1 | TGCGCCAGCAGCTTGGGGTCGGGGGGAAGCAATCAGCCCCAGCATTTT | CASSLGSGGSNQPQHF
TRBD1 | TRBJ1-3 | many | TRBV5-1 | TGCGCCAGCAGCTTGTGGACAGGGAGGTCTGGAAACACCATATATTTT | CASSLWTGRSGNTIYF
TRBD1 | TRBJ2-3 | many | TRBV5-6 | TGTGCCAGCAGCTTGGTGACAGGGGGGGACACAGATACGCAGTATTTT | CASSLVTGGDTDTQYF
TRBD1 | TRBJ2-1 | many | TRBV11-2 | TGTGCCAGCAGCATCCGGGACAGTGACAATGAGCAGTTCTTC | CASSIRDSDNEQFF
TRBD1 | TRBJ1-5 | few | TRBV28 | TGTGCTCTACAGCCAGGAGACAGGGACAATCAGCCCCAGCATTTT | CALQPGDRDNQPQHF
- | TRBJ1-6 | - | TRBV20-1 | TGCAGTGCTAGAGACAGGGAGGGTTCACCCCTCAACTTT | CSARDREGSPLNF
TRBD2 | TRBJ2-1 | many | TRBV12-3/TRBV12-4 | TGTGCCCTCGGGGGGCCTAGCGGGGGTAATGAGCAGTTCTTC | CALGGPSGGNEQFF
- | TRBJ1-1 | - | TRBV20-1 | TGCAGTGCTAATGTAAGGAACACTGAAGCTTTCTTT | CSANVRNTEAFF
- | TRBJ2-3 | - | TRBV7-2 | TGTGCCAGCAGCCTTGAGGGGACGCAGGGACCGGCAGATACGCAGTATTTT | CASSLEGTQGPADTQYF
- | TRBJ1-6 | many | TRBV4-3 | TGCGCCAGCAGCCAAGAATCTACAGCGAGCTCCTATAATTCACCCCTCCACTTT | CASSQESTASSYNSPLHF